This T cell receptor beta chain was documented in a study of T cells in Graves' hyperthyroidism and ophthalmopathy. This clonotype was found many times. What it binds is unknown. Study-wide results and limits: Also found in blood were most expanded thyroid clonotypes above 0.001.

V dropped 4 bases and J dropped 9; count of bases not matched to a gene: 9. The CDR3 runs to 15 residues. Germline V gene lookup returns CDR1 MDHEN and CDR2 SYDVKM. Ophthalmopathy patients had moderate-to-severe active disease, CAS ≥3, NOSPECS ≥4, and disease duration under 3 months. Thyroid ultrasound, orbital computed tomography, clinical symptoms, and serum thyroxine and TRAb underpinned diagnoses. Out of roughly 10 ml of fresh peripheral blood came the PBMCs. Authors of the study amplified TCR beta CDR3 regions from RNA transcripts. The HTBI primer set served for first-round RT-PCR of the TCR CDR3. Via MiXCR, TCRdb re-called the multiplex PCR reads, giving one row per CDR3 protein. Here the sample spans about 640,000 distinct CDR3 sequences, roughly 15% being singletons.

Sequencing input: blood. The clonotype originates from a woman between 50 and 59 years old with Graves' ophthalmopathy. The rearrangement uses TRBV28 and TRBJ2-1, with 10 bases matching TRBD2. CDR3 nucleotide sequence: TGTGCCAGCAGTTCCGGAGCGGGAGGGCACTTTGAGCAGTTCTTC. This translates into CASSSGAGGHFEQFF.